The TCR beta chain described here comes from a study of Graves' ophthalmopathy and Graves' hyperthyroidism. Losses at the gene ends were 5 bases for V and 4 bases for J; bases not matched to a gene: 8. The length of the CDR3 is 15 residues. Germline loops: CDR1 SSHAT, CDR2 FNYEAQ (reference sequence). This clonotype was counted ten times or more. The study amplified TCR beta CDR3 regions using RNA transcripts. Following a first-round RT-PCR that used HTBI primers, a second-round multiplex PCR was carried out. TCRdb analysed the multiplex PCR reads with MiXCR anew, one entry per CDR3 protein. Of over 500,000 distinct CDR3 sequences in the sample, about 20% are singletons; the top ten hold roughly 6.9%.

The source is a young woman with stable Graves' hyperthyroidism. Some clones in this sample may be carry-over from other donors' samples. The chain combines TRBV7-7 with TRBJ2-5; 9 bases map to TRBD2. Sequenced: peripheral blood. CDR3 in amino acids: CASSPLIAGVETQYF. The CDR3 nucleotides are TGTGCCAGCAGCCCCTTAATAGCGGGGGTAGAGACCCAGTACTTC.